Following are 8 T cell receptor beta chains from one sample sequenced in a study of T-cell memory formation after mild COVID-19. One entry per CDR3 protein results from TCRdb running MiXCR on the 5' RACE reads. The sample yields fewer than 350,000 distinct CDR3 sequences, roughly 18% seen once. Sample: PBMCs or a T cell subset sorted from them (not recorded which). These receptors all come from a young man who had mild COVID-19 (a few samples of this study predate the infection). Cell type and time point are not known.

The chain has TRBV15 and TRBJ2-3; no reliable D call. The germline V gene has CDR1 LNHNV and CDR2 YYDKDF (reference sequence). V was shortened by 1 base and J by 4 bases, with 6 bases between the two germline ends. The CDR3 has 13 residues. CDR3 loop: CATSRVGADTQYF. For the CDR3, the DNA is TGTGCCACCAGCAGAGTCGGCGCAGATACGCAGTATTTT.

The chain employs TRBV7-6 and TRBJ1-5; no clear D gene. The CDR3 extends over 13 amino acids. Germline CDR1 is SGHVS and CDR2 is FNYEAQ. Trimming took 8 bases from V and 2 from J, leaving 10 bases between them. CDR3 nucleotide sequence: TGTGCCAGCTTTGGAGCGGGCAATCAGCCCCAGCATTTT. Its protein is CASFGAGNQPQHF.

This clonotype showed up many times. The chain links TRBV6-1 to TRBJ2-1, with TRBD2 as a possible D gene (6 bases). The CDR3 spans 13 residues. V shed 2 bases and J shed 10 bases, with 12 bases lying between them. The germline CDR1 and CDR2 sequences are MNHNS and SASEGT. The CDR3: CASSEMAGNEQFF. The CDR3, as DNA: TGTGCCAGCAGTGAAATGGCGGGGAACGAGCAGTTCTTC.

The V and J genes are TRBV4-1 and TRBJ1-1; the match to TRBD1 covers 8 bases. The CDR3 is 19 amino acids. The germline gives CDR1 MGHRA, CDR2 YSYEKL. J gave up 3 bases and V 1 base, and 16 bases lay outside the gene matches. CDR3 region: CASSQVGGDRGVWDTEAFF. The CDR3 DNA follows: TGCGCCAGCAGCCAAGTAGGTGGAGACAGGGGAGTTTGGGACACTGAAGCTTTCTTT.

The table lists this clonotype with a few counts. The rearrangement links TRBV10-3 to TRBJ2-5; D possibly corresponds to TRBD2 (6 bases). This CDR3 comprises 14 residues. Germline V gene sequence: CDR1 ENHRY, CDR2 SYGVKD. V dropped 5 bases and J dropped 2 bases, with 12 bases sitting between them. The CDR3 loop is CAISSGTRQETQYF. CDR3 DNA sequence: TGTGCCATCAGTTCCGGGACTCGACAAGAGACCCAGTACTTC.

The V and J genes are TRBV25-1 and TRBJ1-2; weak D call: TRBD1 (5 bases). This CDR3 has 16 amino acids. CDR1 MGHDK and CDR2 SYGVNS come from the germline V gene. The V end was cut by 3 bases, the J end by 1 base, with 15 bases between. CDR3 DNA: TGTGCCAGCAGTGATTCCGGGACGGACTTTAACTATGGCTACACCTTC. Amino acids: CASSDSGTDFNYGYTF.

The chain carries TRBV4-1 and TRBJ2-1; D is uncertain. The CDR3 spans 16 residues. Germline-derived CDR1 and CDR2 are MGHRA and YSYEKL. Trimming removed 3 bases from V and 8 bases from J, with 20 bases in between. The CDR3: CASSQPDAGVTHEQFF. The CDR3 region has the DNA TGCGCCAGCAGCCAGCCCGATGCAGGTGTTACTCATGAGCAGTTCTTC.

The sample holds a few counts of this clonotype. In DNA form, the CDR3 reads TGCGCCAGCTCGACTCGCGGGGGGGCAGAGGAGACCCAGTACTTC. It is translated as CASSTRGGAEETQYF. This chain links TRBV5-1 with TRBJ2-5; 9 nucleotides match TRBD2. The CDR3 sequence is 15 residues long. Trimming cost V 7 bases and J 5 bases; bases outside gene matches: 12. From germline, CDR1 is SGHRS and CDR2 YFSETQ.